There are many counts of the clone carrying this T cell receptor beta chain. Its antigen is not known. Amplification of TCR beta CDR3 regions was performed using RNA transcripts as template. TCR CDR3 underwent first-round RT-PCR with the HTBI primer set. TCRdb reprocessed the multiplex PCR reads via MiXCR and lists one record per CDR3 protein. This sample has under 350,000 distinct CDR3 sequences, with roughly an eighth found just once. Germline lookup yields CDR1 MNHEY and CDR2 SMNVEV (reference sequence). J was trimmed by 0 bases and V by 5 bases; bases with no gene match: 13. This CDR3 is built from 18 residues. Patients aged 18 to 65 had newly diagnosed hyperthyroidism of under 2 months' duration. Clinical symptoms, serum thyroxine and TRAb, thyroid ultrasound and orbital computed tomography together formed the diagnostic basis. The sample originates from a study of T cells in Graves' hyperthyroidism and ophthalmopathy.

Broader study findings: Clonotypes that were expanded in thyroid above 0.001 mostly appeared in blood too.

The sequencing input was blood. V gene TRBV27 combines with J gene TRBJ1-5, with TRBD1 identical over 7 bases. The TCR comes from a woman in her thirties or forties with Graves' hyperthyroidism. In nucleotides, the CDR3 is TGTGCCAGCAGTAAACAGGGGTTGGGGATATATAGCAATCAGCCCCAGCATTTT. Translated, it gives CASSKQGLGIYSNQPQHF.